The T cell receptor beta chain under discussion was sequenced for a study of read filtering for tumor transcriptome and immune sequencing. The library was built from around 0.4 ug RNA with molecular barcoded adaptors for alpha/delta and beta/gamma chains. Each CDR3 protein is one row after TCRdb ran MiXCR on the reads. The table has tens of thousands of distinct CDR3 sequences, roughly an eighth seen once. This clonotype was observed at least ten times. The sequenced sample consisted of a population of CD138-negative cells sorted from bone marrow. This TCR derives from a donor aged 40 or older with multiple myeloma.

This CDR3 is CASLTGTGSTEAFF. DNA for the CDR3: TGTGCCAGTCTCACCGGGACAGGGTCCACTGAAGCTTTCTTT. This chain connects TRBV6-5 to TRBJ1-1; 9 bases agree with TRBD1. Germline CDR1 is MNHEY and CDR2 is SVGAGI. The CDR3 covers 14 residues. Trimming cost V 9 bases and J 4 bases; bases outside gene matches: 9.